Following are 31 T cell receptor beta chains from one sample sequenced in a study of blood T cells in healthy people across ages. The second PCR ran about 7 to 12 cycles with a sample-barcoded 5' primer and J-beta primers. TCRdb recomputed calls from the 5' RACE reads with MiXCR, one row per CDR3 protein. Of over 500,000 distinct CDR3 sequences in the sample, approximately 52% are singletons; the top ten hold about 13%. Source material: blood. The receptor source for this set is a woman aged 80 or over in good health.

The CDR3 spells CASSELKSDGYTF. The CDR3 DNA follows: TGTGCCAGCAGTGAATTGAAGAGCGACGGCTACACCTTC. The rearrangement uses TRBV25-1 and TRBJ1-2; D remains unclear. This CDR3 region has 13 residues. The germline V gene encodes CDR1 MGHDK and CDR2 SYGVNS. Trimming shortened V by 1 base and J by 8 bases, and 11 bases separated the two germline ends.

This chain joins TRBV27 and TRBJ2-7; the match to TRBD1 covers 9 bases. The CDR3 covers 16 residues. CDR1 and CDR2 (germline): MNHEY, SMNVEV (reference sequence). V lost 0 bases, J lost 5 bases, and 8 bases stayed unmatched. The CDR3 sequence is CASSLSGWDRENEQYF. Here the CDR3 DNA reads TGTGCCAGCAGTTTATCGGGTTGGGACAGGGAGAACGAGCAGTACTTC.

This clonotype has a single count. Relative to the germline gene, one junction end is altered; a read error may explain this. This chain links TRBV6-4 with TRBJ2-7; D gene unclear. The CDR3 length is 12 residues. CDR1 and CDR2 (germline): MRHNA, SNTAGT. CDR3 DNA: TGTGCCAGCAGCACTAAACCCAACGAGCGGTACTTC. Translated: CASSTKPNERYF.

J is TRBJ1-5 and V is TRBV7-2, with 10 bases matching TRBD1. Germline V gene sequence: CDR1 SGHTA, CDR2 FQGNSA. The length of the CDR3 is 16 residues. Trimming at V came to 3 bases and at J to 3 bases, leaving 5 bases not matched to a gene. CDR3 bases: TGTGCCAGCAGCTTTTTAGGACAGGGGGTCAATCAGCCCCAGCATTTT. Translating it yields CASSFLGQGVNQPQHF.

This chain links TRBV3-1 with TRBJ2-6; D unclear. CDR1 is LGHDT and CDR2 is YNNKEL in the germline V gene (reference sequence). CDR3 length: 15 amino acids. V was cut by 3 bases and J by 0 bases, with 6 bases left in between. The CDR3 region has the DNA TGTGCCAGCAGCCAGGATTACTCTGGGGCCAACGTCCTGACTTTC. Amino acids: CASSQDYSGANVLTF.

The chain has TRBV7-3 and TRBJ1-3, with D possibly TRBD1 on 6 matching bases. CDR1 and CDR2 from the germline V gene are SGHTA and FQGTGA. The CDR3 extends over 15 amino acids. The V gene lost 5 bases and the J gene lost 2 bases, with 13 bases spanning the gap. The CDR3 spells CASSESQGPGNTIYF. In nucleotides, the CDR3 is TGTGCCAGCAGCGAGTCACAGGGACCTGGAAACACCATATATTTT.

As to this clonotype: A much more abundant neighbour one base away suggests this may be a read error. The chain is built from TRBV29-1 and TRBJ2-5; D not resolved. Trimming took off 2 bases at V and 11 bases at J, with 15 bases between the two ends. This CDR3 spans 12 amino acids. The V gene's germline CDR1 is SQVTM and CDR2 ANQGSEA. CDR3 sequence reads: CSVETWAGEQYF. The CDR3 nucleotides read TGCAGCGTTGAAACATGGGCTGGAGAGCAGTACTTC.

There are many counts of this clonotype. As DNA, the CDR3 is TGTGCCATCAGCGAAGACAGGTCCGGTCAGCCCCAGCATTTT. Translation: CAISEDRSGQPQHF. The gene calls are TRBV10-3 and TRBJ1-5; D is perhaps TRBD1 (6 bases). CDR3 size: 14 residues. V was trimmed by 6 bases and J by 6 bases, leaving 15 bases between them. Germline V gene sequence: CDR1 ENHRY, CDR2 SYGVKD.

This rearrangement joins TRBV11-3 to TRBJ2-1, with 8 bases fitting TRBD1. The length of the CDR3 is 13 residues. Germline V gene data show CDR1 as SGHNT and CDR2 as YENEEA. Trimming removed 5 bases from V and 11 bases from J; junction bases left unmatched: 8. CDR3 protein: CASSTGTGVKQFF. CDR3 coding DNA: TGTGCCAGCAGCACAGGGACAGGCGTTAAGCAGTTCTTC.

The CDR3 DNA follows: TGCGCCAGCAGCTCCCCAGGGAACACTGAAGCTTTCTTT. It translates to CASSSPGNTEAFF. This chain uses TRBV5-1 with TRBJ1-1; D unresolved. The germline V and J ends were trimmed by 3 bases and 1 base, with 7 bases remaining between them. The CDR3 spans 13 residues. Looked up from germline, CDR1 is SGHRS and CDR2 is YFSETQ.

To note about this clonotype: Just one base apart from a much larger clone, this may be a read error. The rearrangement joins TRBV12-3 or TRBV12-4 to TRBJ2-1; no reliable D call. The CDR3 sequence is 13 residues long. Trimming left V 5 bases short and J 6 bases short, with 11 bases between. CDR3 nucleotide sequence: TGTGCCAGCAGTGTAGTACTCCTCAATGAGCAGTTCTTC. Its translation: CASSVVLLNEQFF.

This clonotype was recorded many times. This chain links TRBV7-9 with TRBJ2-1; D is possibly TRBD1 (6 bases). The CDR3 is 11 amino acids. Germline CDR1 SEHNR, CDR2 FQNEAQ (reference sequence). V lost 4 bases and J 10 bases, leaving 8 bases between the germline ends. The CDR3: CASSSGTEQFF. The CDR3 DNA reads TGTGCCAGCAGCTCCGGGACAGAGCAGTTCTTC.

This CDR3 reads CASSLEASVGDTQYF. CDR3 bases: TGTGCCAGCAGCTTAGAGGCTAGCGTTGGAGATACGCAGTATTTT. The V gene is TRBV7-9, the J gene TRBJ2-3; a possible D gene is TRBD2 (6 bases). The CDR3 has 15 amino acids. Germline CDR1 is SEHNR and CDR2 is FQNEAQ (reference sequence). Trimming cost V 1 base and J 5 bases, with 13 bases left between them.

CDR3 sequence (DNA): TGTGCCAGCTCCATGGACAGGGAAGAGACCCAGTACTTC. Encoded protein: CASSMDREETQYF. The chain carries TRBV18 and TRBJ2-7; 8 bases align to TRBD1. Judging by the DNA end, TRBJ2-5 fits better; the J call may be wrong. In germline, CDR1 is KGHSH, CDR2 LQKENI. The CDR3 runs 13 residues.

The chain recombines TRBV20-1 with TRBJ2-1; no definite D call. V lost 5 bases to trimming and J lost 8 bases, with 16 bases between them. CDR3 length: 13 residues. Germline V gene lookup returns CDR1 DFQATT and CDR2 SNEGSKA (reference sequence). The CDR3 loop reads CSARPVSRDEQFF. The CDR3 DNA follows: TGCAGTGCTCGCCCCGTATCCCGGGATGAGCAGTTCTTC.

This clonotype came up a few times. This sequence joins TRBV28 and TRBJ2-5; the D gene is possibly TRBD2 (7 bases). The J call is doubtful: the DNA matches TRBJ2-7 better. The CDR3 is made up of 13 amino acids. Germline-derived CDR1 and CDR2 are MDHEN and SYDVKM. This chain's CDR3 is CASRAGQTYEQYF. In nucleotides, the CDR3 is TGTGCCAGCAGAGCGGGACAAACCTACGAGCAGTACTTC.

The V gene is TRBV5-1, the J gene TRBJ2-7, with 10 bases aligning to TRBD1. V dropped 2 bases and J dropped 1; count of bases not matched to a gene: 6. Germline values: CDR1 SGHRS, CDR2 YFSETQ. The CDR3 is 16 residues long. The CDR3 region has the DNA TGCGCCAGCAGCTTCCCGGACAGGGGGAGATCCTACGAGCAGTACTTC. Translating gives CASSFPDRGRSYEQYF.

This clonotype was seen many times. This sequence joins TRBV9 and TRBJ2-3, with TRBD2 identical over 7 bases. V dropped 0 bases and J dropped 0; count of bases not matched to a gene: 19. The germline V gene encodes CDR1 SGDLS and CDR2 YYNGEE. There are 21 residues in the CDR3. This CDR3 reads CASSVGGLRAGLLLSTDTQYF. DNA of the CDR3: TGTGCCAGCAGCGTAGGGGGTCTAAGAGCGGGACTACTTCTTAGCACAGATACGCAGTATTTT.

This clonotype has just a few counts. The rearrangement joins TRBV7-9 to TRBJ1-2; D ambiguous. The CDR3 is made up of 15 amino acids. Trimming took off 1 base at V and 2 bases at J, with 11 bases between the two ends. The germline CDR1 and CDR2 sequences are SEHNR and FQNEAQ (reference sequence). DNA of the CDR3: TGTGCCAGCAGCTTAGGCCAGGTTTCCAACTATGGCTACACCTTC. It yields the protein CASSLGQVSNYGYTF.

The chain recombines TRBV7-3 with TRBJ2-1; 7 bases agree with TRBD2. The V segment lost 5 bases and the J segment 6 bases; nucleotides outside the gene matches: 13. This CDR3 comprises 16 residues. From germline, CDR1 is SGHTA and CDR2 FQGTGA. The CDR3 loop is CASSPIGGLGTNEQFF. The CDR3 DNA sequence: TGTGCCAGCAGCCCGATTGGCGGACTAGGCACCAATGAGCAGTTCTTC.

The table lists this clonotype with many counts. The CDR3 sequence is CASSLLAGGIQTQYF. CDR3 DNA sequence: TGTGCCAGCAGCTTACTCGCGGGGGGAATACAGACCCAGTACTTC. The chain carries TRBV7-6 and TRBJ2-5; 8 bases are a match to TRBD2. This CDR3 comprises 15 residues. The germline CDR1 and CDR2 sequences are SGHVS and FNYEAQ. The ends lost 2 bases at V and 6 bases at J; junction bases unmatched: 8.

Here the CDR3 reads CASSQGPRPHPYEQYF. The CDR3 bases are TGTGCCAGCAGCCAAGGCCCGAGACCTCATCCCTACGAGCAGTACTTC. This chain connects TRBV4-2 to TRBJ2-4; D is undetermined. The J call may be wrong; the DNA end is better matched by TRBJ2-7. The CDR3 is 16 amino acids. Germline V gives CDR1 LGHNA, CDR2 YNFKEQ.

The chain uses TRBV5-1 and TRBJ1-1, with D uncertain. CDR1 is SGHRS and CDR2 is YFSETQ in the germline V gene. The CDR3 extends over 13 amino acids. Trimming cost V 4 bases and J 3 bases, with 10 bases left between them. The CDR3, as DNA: TGCGCCAGCAGCAACCCACGGGACACTGAAGCTTTCTTT. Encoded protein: CASSNPRDTEAFF.

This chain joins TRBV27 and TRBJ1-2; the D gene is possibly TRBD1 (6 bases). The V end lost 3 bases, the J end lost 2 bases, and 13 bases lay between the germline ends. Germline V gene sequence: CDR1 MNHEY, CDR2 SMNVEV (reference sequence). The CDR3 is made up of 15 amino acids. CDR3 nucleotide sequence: TGTGCCAGCAGTTTTAGGGGGGGAGAAAACTATGGCTACACCTTC. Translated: CASSFRGGENYGYTF.

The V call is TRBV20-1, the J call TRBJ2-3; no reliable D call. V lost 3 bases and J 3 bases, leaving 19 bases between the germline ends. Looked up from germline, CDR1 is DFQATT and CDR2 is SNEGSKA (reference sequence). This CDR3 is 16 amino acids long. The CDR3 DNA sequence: TGCAGTGCTAGGCCATCAGCTGTTCTACGTACAGATACGCAGTATTTT. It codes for CSARPSAVLRTDTQYF.

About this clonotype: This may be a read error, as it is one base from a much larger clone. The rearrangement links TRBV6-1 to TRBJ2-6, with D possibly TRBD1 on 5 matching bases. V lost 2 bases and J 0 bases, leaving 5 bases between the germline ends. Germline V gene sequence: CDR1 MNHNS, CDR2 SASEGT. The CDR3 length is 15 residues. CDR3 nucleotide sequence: TGTGCCAGCAGTGAACAGGGCTCTGGGGCCAACGTCCTGACTTTC. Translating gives CASSEQGSGANVLTF.

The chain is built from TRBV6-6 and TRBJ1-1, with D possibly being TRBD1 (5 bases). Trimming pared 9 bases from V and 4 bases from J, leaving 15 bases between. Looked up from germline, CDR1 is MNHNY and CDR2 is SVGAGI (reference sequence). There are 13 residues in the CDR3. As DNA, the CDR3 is TGTGCCAGTCATCCAAGGGGAATCACTGAAGCTTTCTTT. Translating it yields CASHPRGITEAFF.

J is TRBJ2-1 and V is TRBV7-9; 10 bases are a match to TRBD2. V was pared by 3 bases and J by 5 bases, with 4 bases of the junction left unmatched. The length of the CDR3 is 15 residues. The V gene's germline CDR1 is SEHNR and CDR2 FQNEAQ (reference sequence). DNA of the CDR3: TGTGCCAGCAGCTTGCGCGGACTAGCGGACAATGAGCAGTTCTTC. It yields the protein CASSLRGLADNEQFF.

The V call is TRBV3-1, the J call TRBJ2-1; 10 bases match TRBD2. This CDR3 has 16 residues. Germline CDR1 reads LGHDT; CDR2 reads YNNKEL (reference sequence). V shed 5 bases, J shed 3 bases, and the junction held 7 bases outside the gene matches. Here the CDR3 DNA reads TGTGCCAGCAGCTTCAAGCTAGCGGGGGTCTACAATGAGCAGTTCTTC. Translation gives CASSFKLAGVYNEQFF.

The CDR3 protein is CASSPGLLRRETQYF. The CDR3 DNA sequence: TGTGCCAGCAGCCCAGGACTCCTTAGAAGGGAGACCCAGTACTTC. The gene calls are TRBV9 and TRBJ2-5; D may be TRBD2 (5 bases). Trimming left V 4 bases short and J 5 bases short, with 18 bases between. The length of the CDR3 is 15 residues. In germline, CDR1 is SGDLS, CDR2 YYNGEE. The complete variable domain, with remaining parts taken from reference TRBV9 and TRBJ2-5, reads DSGVTQTPKHLITATGQRVTLRCSPRSGDLSVYWYQQSLDQGLQFLIQYYNGEERAKGNILERFSAQQFPDLHSELNLSSLELGDSALYFCASSPGLLRRETQYFGPGTRLLVL.

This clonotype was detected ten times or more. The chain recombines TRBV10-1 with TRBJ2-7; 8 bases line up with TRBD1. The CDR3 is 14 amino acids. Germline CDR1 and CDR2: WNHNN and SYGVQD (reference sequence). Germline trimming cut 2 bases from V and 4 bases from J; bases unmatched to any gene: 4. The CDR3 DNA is TGCGCCAGCAGTGAGGGGACAGGAGATTACGAGCAGTACTTC. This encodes CASSEGTGDYEQYF.